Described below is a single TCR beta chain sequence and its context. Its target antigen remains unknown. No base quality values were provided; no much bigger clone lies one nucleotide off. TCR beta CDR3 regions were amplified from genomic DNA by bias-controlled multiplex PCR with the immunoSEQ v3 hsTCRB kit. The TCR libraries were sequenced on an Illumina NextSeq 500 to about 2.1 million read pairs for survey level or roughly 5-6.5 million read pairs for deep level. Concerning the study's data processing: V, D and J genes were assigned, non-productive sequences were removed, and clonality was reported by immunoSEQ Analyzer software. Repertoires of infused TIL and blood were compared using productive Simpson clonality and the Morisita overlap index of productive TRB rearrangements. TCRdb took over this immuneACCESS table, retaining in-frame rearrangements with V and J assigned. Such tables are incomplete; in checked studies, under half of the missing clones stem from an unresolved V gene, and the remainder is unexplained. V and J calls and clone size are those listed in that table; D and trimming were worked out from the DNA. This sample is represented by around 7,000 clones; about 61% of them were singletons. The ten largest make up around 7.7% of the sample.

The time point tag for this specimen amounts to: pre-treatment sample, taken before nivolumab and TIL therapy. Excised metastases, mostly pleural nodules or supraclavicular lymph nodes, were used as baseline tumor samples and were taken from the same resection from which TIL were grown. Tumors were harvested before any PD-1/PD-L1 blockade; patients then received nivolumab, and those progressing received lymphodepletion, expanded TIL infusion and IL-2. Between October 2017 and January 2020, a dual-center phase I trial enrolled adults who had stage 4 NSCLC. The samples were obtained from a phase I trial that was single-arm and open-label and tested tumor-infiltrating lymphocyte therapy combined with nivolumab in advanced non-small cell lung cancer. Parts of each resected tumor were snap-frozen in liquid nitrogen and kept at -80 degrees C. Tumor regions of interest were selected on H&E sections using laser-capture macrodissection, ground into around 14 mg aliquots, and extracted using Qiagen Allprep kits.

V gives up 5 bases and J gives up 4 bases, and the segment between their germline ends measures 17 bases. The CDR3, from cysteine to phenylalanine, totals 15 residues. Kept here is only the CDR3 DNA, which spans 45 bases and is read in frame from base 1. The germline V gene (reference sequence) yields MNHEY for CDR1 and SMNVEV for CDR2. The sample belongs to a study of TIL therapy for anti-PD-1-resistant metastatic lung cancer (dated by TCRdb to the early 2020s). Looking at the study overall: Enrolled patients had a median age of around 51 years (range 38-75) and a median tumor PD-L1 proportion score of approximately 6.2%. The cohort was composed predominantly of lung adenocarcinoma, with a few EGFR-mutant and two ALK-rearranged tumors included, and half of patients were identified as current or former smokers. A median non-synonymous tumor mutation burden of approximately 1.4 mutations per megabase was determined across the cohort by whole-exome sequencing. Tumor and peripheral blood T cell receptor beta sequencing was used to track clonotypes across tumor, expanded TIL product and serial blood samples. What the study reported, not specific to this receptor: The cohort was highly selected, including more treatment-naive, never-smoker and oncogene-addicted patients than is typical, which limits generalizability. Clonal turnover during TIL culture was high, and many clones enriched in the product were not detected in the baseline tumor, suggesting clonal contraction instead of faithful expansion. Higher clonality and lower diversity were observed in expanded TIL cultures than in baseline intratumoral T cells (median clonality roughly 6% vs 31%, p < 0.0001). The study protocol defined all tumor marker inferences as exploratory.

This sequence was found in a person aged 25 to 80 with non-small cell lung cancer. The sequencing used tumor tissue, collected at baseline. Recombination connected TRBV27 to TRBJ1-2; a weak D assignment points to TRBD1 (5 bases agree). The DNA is TGTGCCAGCAGTCCCTTAGGCAGGGCCGTCTATGGCTACACCTTC. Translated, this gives CASSPLGRAVYGYTF.